This T cell receptor (beta chain) derives from a study of T cell changes during pregnancy in multiple sclerosis. The germline gives CDR1 SGDLS, CDR2 YYNGEE. V gave up 2 bases and J gave up 3 bases; unmatched junction bases: 7. This CDR3 has 16 amino acids. Profiling relied on immunoSEQ multiplex PCR, and the TCRdb table lists in-frame clones only, not all of them. Here the sample spans roughly 120,000 clones, approximately 94% being singletons. The sequence was obtained from a female donor with multiple sclerosis, enrolled in a pregnancy study. This chain links TRBV9 with TRBJ2-5; 10 bases agree with TRBD2. Sequencing used peripheral blood, obtained before pregnancy. The CDR3 sequence: CASSVLGGLAEETQYF. CDR3 DNA: TGTGCCAGCAGCGTGCTGGGTGGACTAGCGGAAGAGACCCAGTACTTC. The entire variable domain, with the rest obtained from reference TRBV9 and TRBJ2-5, is as follows: DSGVTQTPKHLITATGQRVTLRCSPRSGDLSVYWYQQSLDQGLQFLIQYYNGEERAKGNILERFSAQQFPDLHSELNLSSLELGDSALYFCASSVLGGLAEETQYFGPGTRLLVL.